The 8 T cell receptor beta chains given below trace back to one sample, sequenced in a study of blood T cell repertoires in COVID-19. The assay was immunoSEQ multiplex PCR, and TCRdb's table has in-frame clones only and misses some. The sample lists roughly 100,000 clones; 91% were seen once. Sequenced: peripheral blood. The receptors were sampled from a man younger than 35 with acute or convalescent COVID-19.

This clone was detected once. This sequence joins TRBV18 and TRBJ2-7, with 9 bases matching TRBD1. CDR1 and CDR2 (germline): KGHSH, LQKENI. The CDR3 covers 15 residues. The V and J ends lost 6 bases and 7 bases, in that order; junction bases with no gene match: 13. CDR3 loop: CASSPPTGGLGEQYF. The CDR3 DNA reads as TGTGCCAGCTCCCCCCCGACAGGGGGATTGGGAGAGCAGTACTTC.

V is TRBV3-1 (or the pseudogene TRBV3-2) and J is TRBJ2-5; 12 positions match TRBD1. The J segment lost 4 bases and the V segment lost 1 base, leaving 4 bases of the junction unmatched. The germline gives CDR1 LGHDT, CDR2 YNNKEL (reference sequence). The CDR3 contains 16 residues. Here the CDR3 reads CASSQAGTGGAETQYF. For the CDR3, the DNA is TGTGCCAGCAGCCAAGCCGGGACAGGGGGCGCAGAGACCCAGTACTTC.

This chain joins TRBV9 and TRBJ1-1; weak D call: TRBD1 (5 bases). Trimming pared 4 bases from V and 4 bases from J, leaving 14 bases between. Germline V gene lookup returns CDR1 SGDLS and CDR2 YYNGEE. This CDR3 spans 14 amino acids. CDR3 protein: CASSYGGAGTEAFF. CDR3 in DNA: TGTGCCAGCAGCTACGGGGGTGCGGGCACTGAAGCTTTCTTT.

The chain is built from TRBV7-9 and TRBJ1-4; no clear D gene. V was pared by 2 bases and J by 5 bases, with 12 bases between. The germline CDR1 and CDR2 sequences are SEHNR and FQNEAQ (reference sequence). This CDR3 is built from 15 residues. The CDR3 reads CASSLKQAANEKLFF. The DNA of the CDR3 is TGTGCCAGCAGCTTAAAGCAAGCGGCAAATGAAAAACTGTTTTTT.

The chain is built from TRBV6-5 and TRBJ1-2; no clear D gene. From germline, CDR1 is MNHEY and CDR2 SVGAGI. The CDR3 length is 13 residues. Trimming took off 8 bases at V and 4 bases at J, with 14 bases between the two ends. The CDR3 DNA reads TGTGCCAGCGGCCCTACAGTCCCCTATGGCTACACCTTC. It is translated as CASGPTVPYGYTF.

CDR3 in amino acids: CASNRDRGEPQHF. CDR3 coding DNA: TGTGCCAGCAACCGGGATCGGGGGGAGCCCCAGCATTTT. This chain connects TRBV6-5 to TRBJ1-5; perhaps TRBD1 as D (5 bases). V lost 7 bases and J lost 8, with 15 bases in between. The CDR3 totals 13 residues. From germline, CDR1 is MNHEY and CDR2 SVGAGI.

The V gene is TRBV18, the J gene TRBJ2-7, with 9 nucleotides matching TRBD1. The CDR3 totals 14 residues. Germline CDR1 is KGHSH and CDR2 is LQKENI. V dropped 3 bases and J dropped 3; count of bases not matched to a gene: 3. CDR3 residues: CASSPSTGGYEQYF. DNA of the CDR3: TGTGCCAGCTCACCCTCGACAGGGGGCTACGAGCAGTACTTC.

The V call is TRBV6-5, the J call TRBJ1-4; maybe TRBD1 (6 bases). The germline V gene encodes CDR1 MNHEY and CDR2 SVGAGI. This CDR3 region has 15 residues. V lost 0 bases and J lost 4, with 9 bases in between. In DNA, the CDR3 is TGTGCCAGCAGTTACTCAGGACAGCATAATGAAAAACTGTTTTTT. This codes for CASSYSGQHNEKLFF.